This T cell receptor (beta chain) was obtained from a study of post-analysis software for immune sequencing data. The trim removed 0 bases at V and 4 bases at J, leaving 6 bases unmatched. In germline, CDR1 is DFQATT, CDR2 SNEGSKA (reference sequence). The CDR3 runs to 14 residues. In this sample, this clonotype turned up many times. Its antigen is currently unknown. Broader study findings: A significant reduction in normalized Chao1 diversity was observed in multiple sclerosis patients versus controls. TRBV5-6, TRBV5-1 and TRBV20-1 belonged to a set of roughly 5 TRBV segments that were more frequent in patients than controls. When the samples were clustered directly with F measure, those that had been prepared in the same batch showed strong co-clustering.

Unique molecular identifiers tagged the TCR beta cDNA libraries. Yield was approximately 500,000 cDNA molecules from around 0.96 to 9.9 million T cells. Each CDR3 protein is one row after TCRdb ran MiXCR on the PCR reads. This table has about 810,000 distinct CDR3 sequences, approximately 53% appearing once. V and J are TRBV20-1 and TRBJ2-7; 7 bases align to TRBD2. Source material: blood. The receptor was derived from a girl aged 10 to 17 with multiple sclerosis. The CDR3, as DNA: TGCAGTGCTAGAGATCCTAGCGGCGGTTACGAGCAGTACTTC. Translated, it gives CSARDPSGGYEQYF.